A selection of T cell receptor beta chains follows, all from one sample in a study of cytomegalovirus exposure and HLA in healthy donors. This table comes from immunoSEQ multiplex PCR, and its TCRdb copy is limited to in-frame clones, with some not included. The data hold about 80,000 clones, with 60% to 85% observed a single time. The sample consisted of PBMCs. These receptors were collected from a woman aged 40 to 50 in good health and CMV-seropositive. Each CDR3 is given with its conserved first and last residue. The order of the fields is V gene, clone size, D gene, J gene, CDR3 protein, CDR3 DNA. D genes are given only for firm matches. Clone size is stated in some rows and not others, as once, few, many or a class when expanded.

V gene: TRBV29-1
clone size: -
D gene: TRBD2
J gene: TRBJ2-5
CDR3 protein: CSVAGRGGPETQYF
CDR3 DNA: TGCAGCGTTGCAGGTCGGGGGGGACCGGAGACCCAGTACTTC

V gene: TRBV9
clone size: -
D gene: TRBD2
J gene: TRBJ2-5
CDR3 protein: CASTPGGEETQYF
CDR3 DNA: TGTGCCAGCACCCCTGGGGGGGAAGAGACCCAGTACTTC

V gene: TRBV7-9
clone size: -
D gene: TRBD1
J gene: TRBJ1-2
CDR3 protein: CASSFSDRGGYTF
CDR3 DNA: TGTGCCAGCAGCTTTAGTGACAGGGGAGGCTACACCTTC

V gene: TRBV6-6
clone size: -
D gene: TRBD1
J gene: TRBJ1-1
CDR3 protein: CASSYITGTGEAFF
CDR3 DNA: TGTGCCAGCAGTTACATTACCGGGACAGGGGAAGCTTTCTTT

V gene: TRBV2
clone size: -
D gene: -
J gene: TRBJ2-5
CDR3 protein: CASRAGRGYQETQYF
CDR3 DNA: TGTGCCAGCAGGGCAGGGCGCGGATACCAAGAGACCCAGTACTTC

V gene: TRBV2
clone size: -
D gene: -
J gene: TRBJ2-5
CDR3 protein: CASTDILLFGETQYF
CDR3 DNA: TGTGCCAGCACCGATATTTTATTGTTCGGTGAGACCCAGTACTTC

V gene: TRBV5-1
clone size: -
D gene: -
J gene: TRBJ2-7
CDR3 protein: CASSLSVSSEQYF
CDR3 DNA: TGCGCCAGCAGCTTGTCCGTGAGCTCCGAGCAGTACTTC

V gene: TRBV5-4
clone size: -
D gene: TRBD1
J gene: TRBJ1-6
CDR3 protein: CASSGTGTGGLGESPLHF
CDR3 DNA: TGTGCCAGCAGCGGAACCGGGACAGGGGGCTTAGGGGAATCACCCCTCCACTTT

V gene: TRBV6-6
clone size: -
D gene: -
J gene: TRBJ1-4
CDR3 protein: CATGQSNEKLFF
CDR3 DNA: TGTGCCACCGGACAGAGTAATGAAAAACTGTTTTTT

V gene: TRBV20-1
clone size: few
D gene: TRBD2
J gene: TRBJ2-1
CDR3 protein: CSAAGTSLQFF
CDR3 DNA: TGCAGTGCTGCCGGGACTAGTCTGCAGTTCTTC

V gene: TRBV13
clone size: -
D gene: -
J gene: TRBJ1-4
CDR3 protein: CASSGPPTGKLFF
CDR3 DNA: TGTGCCAGCAGCGGCCCCCCGACAGGAAAACTGTTTTTT

V gene: TRBV6-1
clone size: -
D gene: -
J gene: TRBJ1-5
CDR3 protein: CASSEAGGYSNQPQHF
CDR3 DNA: TGTGCCAGCAGTGAAGCTGGCGGATATAGCAATCAGCCCCAGCATTTT

V gene: TRBV18
clone size: -
D gene: -
J gene: TRBJ2-5
CDR3 protein: CASSLDTGETQYF
CDR3 DNA: TGTGCCAGCTCACTGGACACGGGTGAGACCCAGTACTTC

V gene: TRBV27
clone size: -
D gene: -
J gene: TRBJ1-1
CDR3 protein: CASSSFGRNTEAFF
CDR3 DNA: TGTGCCAGCAGTTCATTTGGGCGAAACACTGAAGCTTTCTTT

V gene: TRBV7-8
clone size: -
D gene: TRBD2
J gene: TRBJ2-1
CDR3 protein: CASSLAGGRYNEQFF
CDR3 DNA: TGTGCCAGCAGCTTAGCGGGAGGGCGCTACAATGAGCAGTTCTTC

V gene: TRBV6-1
clone size: few
D gene: -
J gene: TRBJ1-1
CDR3 protein: CASRLREVTEAFF
CDR3 DNA: TGTGCCAGCAGATTAAGGGAGGTCACTGAAGCTTTCTTT

V gene: TRBV5-6
clone size: -
D gene: TRBD1
J gene: TRBJ2-5
CDR3 protein: CASSLIVGTGGLGRETQYF
CDR3 DNA: TGTGCCAGCAGCTTGATTGTGGGGACAGGGGGTTTAGGGCGGGAGACCCAGTACTTC

V gene: TRBV5-1
clone size: -
D gene: -
J gene: TRBJ2-1
CDR3 protein: CASSLELARHNEQFF
CDR3 DNA: TGCGCCAGCAGCTTGGAACTAGCTCGTCACAATGAGCAGTTCTTC

V gene: TRBV4-2
clone size: -
D gene: -
J gene: TRBJ1-5
CDR3 protein: CASSQEKGQPQHF
CDR3 DNA: TGTGCCAGCAGCCAAGAGAAGGGGCAGCCCCAGCATTTT

V gene: TRBV5-4
clone size: -
D gene: TRBD2
J gene: TRBJ2-5
CDR3 protein: CASSASGGRETQYF
CDR3 DNA: TGTGCCAGCAGTGCTAGCGGGGGGCGGGAGACCCAGTACTTC

V gene: TRBV7-9
clone size: -
D gene: -
J gene: TRBJ1-5
CDR3 protein: CASSPGVRSGGNQPQHF
CDR3 DNA: TGTGCCAGCAGCCCCGGAGTGCGCTCAGGGGGCAATCAGCCCCAGCATTTT

V gene: TRBV6-1
clone size: -
D gene: -
J gene: TRBJ2-7
CDR3 protein: CATSLSNYYEQYF
CDR3 DNA: TGTGCCACGAGTCTCTCTAACTACTACGAGCAGTACTTC

V gene: TRBV5-6
clone size: -
D gene: -
J gene: TRBJ2-3
CDR3 protein: CASSSLLGQGGSDTQYF
CDR3 DNA: TGTGCCAGCAGCTCCCTACTTGGACAGGGAGGGTCAGATACGCAGTATTTT

V gene: TRBV4-1
clone size: -
D gene: TRBD1
J gene: TRBJ2-4
CDR3 protein: CASSQEWDRGLLAKNIQYF
CDR3 DNA: TGCGCCAGCAGCCAAGAATGGGACAGGGGTCTTCTAGCCAAAAACATTCAGTACTTC

V gene: TRBV6-5
clone size: -
D gene: TRBD1
J gene: TRBJ1-2
CDR3 protein: CASRKDREPNYGYTF
CDR3 DNA: TGTGCCAGCAGGAAAGACAGGGAGCCTAACTATGGCTACACCTTC

V gene: TRBV5-1
clone size: -
D gene: -
J gene: TRBJ1-3
CDR3 protein: CASSPREGSGNTIYF
CDR3 DNA: TGCGCCAGCAGCCCCCGGGAGGGATCTGGAAACACCATATATTTT

V gene: TRBV6-1
clone size: -
D gene: -
J gene: TRBJ2-7
CDR3 protein: CASSATTGPGGYEQYF
CDR3 DNA: TGTGCCAGCAGTGCGACGACAGGTCCCGGCGGTTACGAGCAGTACTTC

V gene: TRBV2
clone size: -
D gene: TRBD2
J gene: TRBJ2-1
CDR3 protein: CASSASGGAYNEQFF
CDR3 DNA: TGTGCCAGCAGTGCTAGCGGGGGAGCCTACAATGAGCAGTTCTTC

V gene: TRBV28
clone size: -
D gene: TRBD2
J gene: TRBJ2-7
CDR3 protein: CASSFLLAGASHDEQYF
CDR3 DNA: TGTGCCAGCAGTTTCCTACTAGCGGGAGCTTCTCACGACGAGCAGTACTTC

V gene: TRBV29-1
clone size: -
D gene: TRBD1
J gene: TRBJ1-2
CDR3 protein: CGLYRTGYGYTF
CDR3 DNA: TGCGGCCTATACAGGACAGGGTATGGCTACACCTTC

V gene: TRBV6-1
clone size: once
D gene: -
J gene: TRBJ2-2
CDR3 protein: CASPGGTANTGELFF
CDR3 DNA: TGTGCCAGCCCTGGAGGGACAGCGAACACCGGGGAGCTGTTTTTT